The 17 T cell receptor beta chains given below trace back to one sample, sequenced in a study of long-term antiretroviral therapy in people with HIV. Investigators performed immunoSEQ version v3.0 at survey level. Produced via immunoSEQ multiplex PCR; TCRdb's table is partial and in-frame only. Of some 20,000 clones in the sample, around nine tenths were seen once. The material was unsorted PBMCs, obtained 0.5 years after starting antiretroviral therapy. These receptors were collected from a man aged 35 to 55 with HIV.

Note on this clone: Given a much more abundant clone one base away, this may be a read error. The same CDR3 also results from other DNA sequences found in this sample. The rearrangement links TRBV20-1 to TRBJ2-7; D is uncertain. V gave up 3 bases and J gave up 5 bases, with 5 bases separating them. Germline CDR1 reads DFQATT; CDR2 reads SNEGSKA (reference sequence). CDR3 length: 10 residues. The CDR3 DNA reads TGCAGTGCTAGCGACCACGAGCAGTACTTC. Its protein product is CSASDHEQYF.

The chain has TRBV27 and TRBJ1-2; D remains unclear. This CDR3 comprises 13 residues. Deletions cut 6 bases from V and 9 bases from J, with 17 bases between. CDR1 and CDR2 from the germline V gene are MNHEY and SMNVEV (reference sequence). CDR3 loop: CASSLDFPRSYTF. The CDR3 coding sequence is TGTGCCAGCAGCTTGGACTTTCCCAGGAGCTACACCTTC.

This sequence joins TRBV9 and TRBJ2-2; TRBD2 agrees at 16 bases. There are 18 residues in the CDR3. The germline CDR1 and CDR2 sequences are SGDLS and YYNGEE. Germline trimming cut 4 bases from V and 6 bases from J; bases unmatched to any gene: 9. The CDR3 nucleotides read TGTGCCAGCAGCCCCCCGGGACTAGCGGGGGGGCTGTCCGGGGAGCTGTTTTTT. It codes for CASSPPGLAGGLSGELFF.

The chain is built from TRBV19 and TRBJ1-1; D is unclear. The length of the CDR3 is 13 residues. Germline CDR1 is LNHDA and CDR2 is SQIVND (reference sequence). V shed 7 bases and J shed 0 bases, with 9 bases lying between them. The CDR3 sequence is CASTPDVNTEAFF. The CDR3 nucleotides are TGTGCCAGTACCCCCGACGTGAACACTGAAGCTTTCTTT.

The chain is built from TRBV10-1 and TRBJ2-7, with D perhaps matching TRBD1 (5 bases). V was cut by 3 bases and J by 3 bases, with 18 bases left in between. The V gene's germline CDR1 is WNHNN and CDR2 SYGVQD (reference sequence). The CDR3 spans 16 residues. CDR3 sequence: CASSESSREYRYEQYF. The CDR3, as DNA: TGCGCCAGCAGTGAAAGTTCCAGGGAATACCGCTACGAGCAGTACTTC.

V is TRBV5-1 and J is TRBJ2-7; 10 nucleotides match TRBD2. The V and J ends lost 1 base and 4 bases, in that order; junction bases with no gene match: 5. Germline-derived CDR1 and CDR2 are SGHRS and YFSETQ. There are 15 residues in the CDR3. This chain's CDR3 is CASSLLAGDSYEQYF. CDR3 in DNA: TGCGCCAGCAGCTTGCTAGCGGGGGACTCATACGAGCAGTACTTC.

The chain employs TRBV12-5 and TRBJ2-3, with D maybe TRBD1 (6 bases). CDR3 length: 13 amino acids. Germline CDR1 and CDR2: LGHNT and FRNRAP. Between the trimmed V and J ends, which lost 7 bases and 4 bases, there was a span of 12 bases. The CDR3 DNA sequence: TGTGCTAGTGTCCCGGACAGCTCAGATACGCAGTATTTT. As protein: CASVPDSSDTQYF.

This clone occurred once. The chain combines TRBV6-5 with TRBJ2-7, with a tentative D call TRBD1 (5 bases). Germline CDR1 reads MNHEY; CDR2 reads SVGAGI. Between the trimmed V and J ends, which lost 2 bases and 3 bases, there was a span of 8 bases. CDR3 length equals 13 residues. The CDR3 protein is CASSYHDSYEQYF. CDR3 bases: TGTGCCAGCAGTTACCATGACAGCTACGAGCAGTACTTC.

The rearrangement joins TRBV5-1 to TRBJ1-5; tentatively, D is TRBD1 (5 bases). Germline CDR1 SGHRS, CDR2 YFSETQ. The CDR3 is 15 amino acids. V was clipped by 3 bases and J by 4 bases, with 14 bases between them. CDR3 residues: CASSWGGTENQPQHF. CDR3 DNA: TGCGCCAGCAGCTGGGGAGGGACCGAGAATCAGCCCCAGCATTTT.

DNA of the CDR3: TGTGCCAGCAGTTTATCGGGGGAGAACACCGGGGAGCTGTTTTTT. Residues: CASSLSGENTGELFF. The chain combines TRBV27 with TRBJ2-2; possibly TRBD1 or TRBD2 for D (5 bases each). The CDR3 covers 15 residues. In germline, CDR1 is MNHEY, CDR2 SMNVEV (reference sequence). The V end was cut by 0 bases, the J end by 1 base, with 6 bases between.

This chain links TRBV7-2 with TRBJ2-1; the match to TRBD2 covers 9 bases. J gave up 7 bases and V 3 bases, and 4 bases lay outside the gene matches. This CDR3 has 14 amino acids. Germline-derived CDR1 and CDR2 are SGHTA and FQGNSA. In DNA, the CDR3 is TGTGCCAGCAGCTTGGCTAGCGGGGCTAATGAGCAGTTCTTC. Translation: CASSLASGANEQFF.

V is TRBV5-1 and J is TRBJ2-3; 9 nucleotides match TRBD2. The ends lost 6 bases at V and 2 bases at J; junction bases unmatched: 4. The CDR3 has 14 amino acids. Germline CDR1 SGHRS, CDR2 YFSETQ. The CDR3 loop is CASTLAGITDTQYF. The CDR3 region has the DNA TGCGCCAGCACCCTAGCGGGGATCACAGATACGCAGTATTTT.

The V and J genes are TRBV5-1 and TRBJ2-2; D may match TRBD1 or TRBD2 (5 bases each). V lost 1 base, J lost 4 bases, and 11 bases lay in between. Looked up from germline, CDR1 is SGHRS and CDR2 is YFSETQ. This CDR3 has 15 residues. The CDR3 reads CASSLTGTPTGELFF. CDR3 coding DNA: TGCGCCAGCAGCTTGACCGGGACCCCCACCGGGGAGCTGTTTTTT.

The V gene is TRBV6-5, the J gene TRBJ2-7; no clear D gene. V dropped 5 bases and J dropped 5 bases, with 16 bases sitting between them. CDR1 is MNHEY and CDR2 is SVGAGI in the germline V gene. The length of the CDR3 is 14 residues. CDR3 residues: CASSPDGPLDEQYF. The CDR3 DNA reads TGTGCCAGCAGTCCGGACGGTCCCCTGGACGAGCAGTACTTC.

In nucleotides, the CDR3 is TGTGCCAGCAGTAGTGGGAAACAAGAGACCCAGTACTTC. The encoded protein is CASSSGKQETQYF. V is TRBV2 and J is TRBJ2-5; D ambiguous. CDR3 size: 13 residues. Trimming pared 5 bases from V and 2 bases from J, leaving 9 bases between. The germline gives CDR1 SNHLY, CDR2 FYNNEI.

This chain links TRBV5-1 with TRBJ1-2, with TRBD1 matching 9 bases. This CDR3 is built from 14 residues. J was trimmed by 6 bases and V by 4 bases; bases with no gene match: 7. The germline V gene has CDR1 SGHRS and CDR2 YFSETQ. The CDR3 here is CASSPGDRVDGYTF. In nucleotides, the CDR3 is TGCGCCAGCAGCCCCGGGGACAGGGTCGATGGCTACACCTTC.

This clone is termed large (0.1 to 1%). The chain recombines TRBV28 with TRBJ2-7; D ambiguous. This CDR3 contains 14 residues. The germline V and J ends were trimmed by 8 bases and 0 bases, with 14 bases remaining between them. Germline V gene data show CDR1 as MDHEN and CDR2 as SYDVKM. CDR3 coding DNA: TGTGCCAGCTGCTGGACCGTCAGCTCCTACGAGCAGTACTTC. Translation gives CASCWTVSSYEQYF.